The 28 T cell receptor beta chains below were found in one sample sequenced in a study of persistence of HIV-infected CD4 T cells. The libraries were made with immunoSEQ version 4 in survey mode. The method was immunoSEQ multiplex PCR; TCRdb's version includes in-frame clones alone and lacks a portion of them. The sample holds about 43,000 clones, about 89% seen once. Antigen specificity for these receptors is unknown. This nonspecific control used anti-CD3/anti-CD28 bead stimulation of CD4+ T cells. Sorting selected CD4+ T cells upregulating both CD40 ligand and CD69. The source material was CD4+ T cells sorted from PBMCs after roughly 18-hour stimulation, sampled from a patient who received antiretroviral therapy. The origin of the receptors is an adult man with HIV who was CMV-seropositive.

The chain carries TRBV6-5 and TRBJ2-1, with 7 positions matching TRBD1. The V gene's germline CDR1 is MNHEY and CDR2 SVGAGI. This CDR3 is 14 amino acids long. The V and J ends lost 6 bases and 6 bases, in that order; junction bases with no gene match: 8. CDR3 DNA: TGTGCCAGCAGACGTGACAGGGATGTCAATGAGCAGTTCTTC. Protein: CASRRDRDVNEQFF.

The rearrangement joins TRBV15 to TRBJ1-2, with 7 positions matching TRBD1. This CDR3 comprises 13 residues. Looked up from germline, CDR1 is LNHNV and CDR2 is YYDKDF (reference sequence). V trimming: 5 bases; J trimming: 4 bases; junction bases outside the gene matches: 4. The CDR3 nucleotides read TGTGCCACCAGCGGAGGGGGCAGCTATGGCTACACCTTC. Protein sequence: CATSGGGSYGYTF.

The chain uses TRBV5-5 and TRBJ2-7, with 9 nucleotides matching TRBD1. In germline, CDR1 is SGHKS, CDR2 YYEKEE (reference sequence). The ends lost 4 bases at V and 0 bases at J; junction bases unmatched: 5. CDR3 length: 15 amino acids. CDR3: CASSNGQGRSYEQYF. The CDR3 DNA follows: TGTGCCAGCAGCAACGGACAGGGGCGCTCCTACGAGCAGTACTTC.

The rearrangement links TRBV28 to TRBJ1-2; weak D call: TRBD1 (5 bases). Germline V gene data show CDR1 as MDHEN and CDR2 as SYDVKM. V was shortened by 1 base and J by 6 bases, with 12 bases between the two germline ends. The CDR3 length is 14 residues. CDR3 protein: CASSLLPGGNGYTF. The CDR3 nucleotides are TGTGCCAGCAGTTTATTACCCGGGGGTAATGGCTACACCTTC.

The rearrangement uses TRBV5-4 and TRBJ2-5; 9 bases are shared with TRBD2. Germline CDR1 reads SGHNT; CDR2 reads YYREEE (reference sequence). There are 18 residues in the CDR3. V lost 6 bases, J lost 1 base, and 16 bases stayed unmatched. In DNA form, the CDR3 reads TGTGCCAGCAAGCTTGGAGGGGCTAGCGGGGCCCGCCAAGAGACCCAGTACTTC. This encodes CASKLGGASGARQETQYF. The entire variable domain, with the rest obtained from reference TRBV5-4 and TRBJ2-5, is as follows: ETGVTQSPTHLIKTRGQQVTLRCSSQSGHNTVSWYQQALGQGPQFIFQYYREEENGRGNFPPRFSGLQFPNYSSELNVNALELDDSALYLCASKLGGASGARQETQYFGPGTRLLVL.

The chain couples TRBV4-2 to TRBJ1-6, with TRBD1 matching over 11 bases. V lost 0 bases, J lost 9 bases, and 10 bases stayed unmatched. This CDR3 spans 18 amino acids. CDR1 is LGHNA, CDR2 YNFKEQ, per germline. The CDR3 here is CASSQETPGDRGFSPLHF. CDR3 in DNA: TGTGCCAGCAGCCAAGAGACCCCAGGGGACAGGGGGTTTTCACCCCTCCACTTT.

This clone was counted a few times. The gene calls are TRBV15 and TRBJ1-1; the D is unclear. The germline V gene has CDR1 LNHNV and CDR2 YYDKDF (reference sequence). The V end was cut by 5 bases, the J end by 8 bases, with 27 bases between. This CDR3 is built from 17 residues. The CDR3 DNA reads as TGTGCCACCAGCCGGACGGCAGACTTCGGGCCGAGAGGGGAAGCTTTCTTT. Translation gives CATSRTADFGPRGEAFF.

The chain recombines TRBV28 with TRBJ2-1; D uncertain. There are 14 residues in the CDR3. Germline V CDR1 and CDR2: MDHEN, SYDVKM. The V end lost 6 bases, the J end lost 4 bases, and 13 bases lay between the germline ends. This chain's CDR3 is CASRIFDQYNEQFF. In nucleotides, the CDR3 is TGTGCCAGCAGAATATTTGACCAATACAATGAGCAGTTCTTC.

V gene TRBV5-1 combines with J gene TRBJ1-6, with D tentatively TRBD1 (5 bases). Germline CDR1 reads SGHRS; CDR2 reads YFSETQ. CDR3 length: 16 amino acids. The germline V and J ends were trimmed by 3 bases and 17 bases, with 27 bases remaining between them. In nucleotides, the CDR3 is TGCGCCAGCAGCTCTCAGGGACTCTCCTATAATTCACCTGTCCACTTT. Residues: CASSSQGLSYNSPVHF.

The rearrangement joins TRBV9 to TRBJ1-2; the D gene is possibly TRBD1 (5 bases). The V end was cut by 4 bases, the J end by 4 bases, with 14 bases between. The CDR3 length is 14 residues. From germline, CDR1 is SGDLS and CDR2 YYNGEE. The CDR3, as DNA: TGTGCCAGCAGCCTTGAGATGGGGGGCTATGGCTACACCTTC. Translation: CASSLEMGGYGYTF.

The CDR3 reads CASSGTGGESNQPQHF. The CDR3 DNA follows: TGTGCCAGCAGTGGGACAGGGGGCGAGAGCAATCAGCCCCAGCATTTT. The chain employs TRBV25-1 and TRBJ1-5; 11 nucleotides line up with TRBD1. This CDR3 comprises 16 residues. Germline loops: CDR1 MGHDK, CDR2 SYGVNS. Unmatched junction bases numbered 3, after V lost 4 bases and J lost 1 base.

The chain couples TRBV19 to TRBJ2-1; D perhaps matches TRBD1 (6 bases). Germline V gives CDR1 LNHDA, CDR2 SQIVND (reference sequence). V gave up 5 bases and J gave up 7 bases, with 12 bases separating them. The CDR3 has 13 amino acids. The CDR3 loop is CASSDLRGNEQFF. CDR3 DNA sequence: TGTGCCAGTAGTGATCTCAGGGGAAATGAGCAGTTCTTC. The variable domain in full, completed from reference TRBV19 and TRBJ2-1, reads DGGITQSPKYLFRKEGQNVTLSCEQNLNHDAMYWYRQDPGQGLRLIYYSQIVNDFQKGDIAEGYSVSREKKESFPLTVTSAQKNPTAFYLCASSDLRGNEQFFGPGTRLTVL.

This chain uses TRBV5-1 with TRBJ2-5, with a possible D match to TRBD1 (5 bases). The germline CDR1 and CDR2 sequences are SGHRS and YFSETQ. The CDR3 runs to 13 residues. Between the trimmed V and J ends, which lost 5 bases and 5 bases, there was a span of 13 bases. CDR3 DNA sequence: TGCGCCAGCAGACCAGGGTCGTGGGAGACCCAGTACTTC. Residues: CASRPGSWETQYF.

The chain employs TRBV7-8 and TRBJ1-1; 7 nucleotides agree with TRBD1. Germline CDR1 reads SGHVS; CDR2 reads FQNEAQ. CDR3 length equals 15 residues. V shed 1 base and J 7 bases; nucleotides not matched to a gene: 9. DNA for the CDR3: TGTGCCAGCAGCTTAGTAGGCCAGGGGGGAATTGAAGCTTTCTTT. Protein sequence: CASSLVGQGGIEAFF.

The chain recombines TRBV6-1 with TRBJ2-1; perhaps D is TRBD1 or TRBD2 (6 bases each). Germline V gene sequence: CDR1 MNHNS, CDR2 SASEGT. V was pared by 0 bases and J by 8 bases, with 14 bases between. The CDR3 is 15 amino acids. CDR3 region: CASSEAGGLVDEQFF. CDR3 sequence (DNA): TGTGCCAGCAGTGAAGCGGGGGGCCTCGTTGATGAGCAGTTCTTC.

The gene calls are TRBV3-1 (or the pseudogene TRBV3-2) and TRBJ1-1; D possibly corresponds to TRBD1 (6 bases). Germline V gene data show CDR1 as LGHDT and CDR2 as YNNKEL (reference sequence). Between the trimmed V and J ends, which lost 5 bases and 2 bases, there was a span of 9 bases. The CDR3 covers 13 residues. Written as DNA, the CDR3 is TGTGCCAGCAGCGGAGGGGGAAACACTGAAGCTTTCTTT. Translated, it gives CASSGGGNTEAFF.

The chain couples TRBV6-5 to TRBJ1-6; D is ambiguous. The CDR3 spans 14 residues. V dropped 6 bases and J dropped 7 bases, with 13 bases sitting between them. The germline V gene has CDR1 MNHEY and CDR2 SVGAGI. The CDR3 coding sequence is TGTGCCAGCAGCCAGAGCCACAGCAATTCACCCCTCCACTTT. Protein: CASSQSHSNSPLHF.

This clone showed up just once. The V call is TRBV3-1 (or the pseudogene TRBV3-2), the J call TRBJ1-6, with TRBD1 matching 7 bases. V lost 0 bases, J lost 9 bases, and 5 bases stayed unmatched. The length of the CDR3 is 15 residues. CDR1 is LGHDT, CDR2 YNNKEL, per germline (reference sequence). The CDR3 DNA sequence: TGTGCCAGCAGCCAAGACGACAGGGTGGGTTCACCCCTCCACTTT. Its protein is CASSQDDRVGSPLHF.

This clone has just one count. V and J are TRBV15 and TRBJ1-2, with no clear D. There are 13 residues in the CDR3. V lost 5 bases and J 5 bases, leaving 12 bases between the germline ends. The germline CDR1 and CDR2 sequences are LNHNV and YYDKDF (reference sequence). The CDR3 nucleotides are TGTGCCACCAGCGGGCTGACGGGGTATGGCTACACCTTC. It translates to CATSGLTGYGYTF.

This clone has only a few counts. The V and J genes are TRBV6-4 and TRBJ1-1; D is possibly TRBD1 (5 bases). This CDR3 contains 15 residues. Deletions cut 0 bases from V and 4 bases from J, with 12 bases between. Germline values: CDR1 MRHNA, CDR2 SNTAGT. Here the CDR3 reads CASSDSSQGSTEAFF. CDR3 DNA: TGTGCCAGCAGTGACTCGAGTCAGGGCAGCACTGAAGCTTTCTTT.

This chain links TRBV5-1 with TRBJ2-4, with 10 bases aligning to TRBD2. Germline CDR1 is SGHRS and CDR2 is YFSETQ. The junction had 4 bases not matched to a gene; V was cut back by 4 bases and J by 6 bases. This CDR3 is 14 amino acids long. CDR3 sequence: CASSPWTSGNIQYF. CDR3 bases: TGCGCCAGCAGCCCCTGGACTAGCGGAAACATTCAGTACTTC.

This chain connects TRBV7-9 to TRBJ1-2, with no clear D. V lost 4 bases to trimming and J lost 3 bases, with 9 bases between them. Per germline, CDR1 SEHNR and CDR2 FQNEAQ (reference sequence). The CDR3 spans 13 residues. DNA for the CDR3: TGTGCCAGCAGCTCCCAAACCGACTATGGCTACACCTTC. Residues: CASSSQTDYGYTF.

V usage is TRBV19 and J usage is TRBJ1-4; D gene uncertain. V was pared by 4 bases and J by 8 bases, with 14 bases between. The CDR3 consists of 14 residues. Germline V CDR1 and CDR2: LNHDA, SQIVND (reference sequence). CDR3 nucleotides: TGTGCCAGTAGTACTTCCCCCGACCTCGAAAAACTGTTTTTT. Amino acid sequence: CASSTSPDLEKLFF.

Only one count was recorded for this clone. The chain couples TRBV2 to TRBJ1-5; TRBD1 is a possible D gene (6 bases). Germline CDR1 SNHLY, CDR2 FYNNEI. Trimming stripped 4 bases from V and 6 bases from J, with 16 bases between. The length of the CDR3 is 15 residues. This chain's CDR3 is CASSVLDLGGQPQHF. CDR3 DNA sequence: TGTGCCAGCAGTGTACTCGATCTAGGGGGTCAGCCCCAGCATTTT.

The table lists this clone with a count of one. The genes are TRBV18 and TRBJ2-1; TRBD2 agrees at 7 bases. The V segment lost 3 bases and the J segment 8 bases; nucleotides outside the gene matches: 10. CDR1 and CDR2 (germline): KGHSH, LQKENI. This CDR3 is 15 amino acids long. CDR3 amino acids: CASSPSTARGDEQFF. The CDR3 nucleotides read TGTGCCAGCTCACCTTCGACGGCCCGGGGGGATGAGCAGTTCTTC.

This clone showed up just once. The chain couples TRBV29-1 to TRBJ1-1; TRBD1 aligns across 8 bases. The germline V gene has CDR1 SQVTM and CDR2 ANQGSEA. The J segment lost 3 bases and the V segment lost 5 bases, leaving 5 bases of the junction unmatched. The CDR3 runs to 13 residues. The CDR3, as DNA: TGCAGCGTTTTGCAGGGGGCTTACACTGAAGCTTTCTTT. This encodes CSVLQGAYTEAFF.

This clone was seen more than once but under ten times. The chain carries TRBV10-3 and TRBJ2-3, with 9 bases aligning to TRBD2. The CDR3 loop spans 15 amino acids. Germline V gives CDR1 ENHRY, CDR2 SYGVKD. V was clipped by 4 bases and J by 5 bases; unmatched bases: 7. CDR3 protein: CAISGGGANRDTQYF. The CDR3 DNA follows: TGTGCCATCAGTGGCGGGGGGGCAAACAGAGATACGCAGTATTTT.

The chain couples TRBV12-3 or TRBV12-4 to TRBJ1-3; D is perhaps TRBD1 (5 bases). CDR3 length: 13 residues. Trimming took 7 bases from V and 7 from J, leaving 14 bases between them. CDR3 coding DNA: TGTGCCAGCATCCTCGGGGCGAGTAACACCATATATTTT. As protein: CASILGASNTIYF.